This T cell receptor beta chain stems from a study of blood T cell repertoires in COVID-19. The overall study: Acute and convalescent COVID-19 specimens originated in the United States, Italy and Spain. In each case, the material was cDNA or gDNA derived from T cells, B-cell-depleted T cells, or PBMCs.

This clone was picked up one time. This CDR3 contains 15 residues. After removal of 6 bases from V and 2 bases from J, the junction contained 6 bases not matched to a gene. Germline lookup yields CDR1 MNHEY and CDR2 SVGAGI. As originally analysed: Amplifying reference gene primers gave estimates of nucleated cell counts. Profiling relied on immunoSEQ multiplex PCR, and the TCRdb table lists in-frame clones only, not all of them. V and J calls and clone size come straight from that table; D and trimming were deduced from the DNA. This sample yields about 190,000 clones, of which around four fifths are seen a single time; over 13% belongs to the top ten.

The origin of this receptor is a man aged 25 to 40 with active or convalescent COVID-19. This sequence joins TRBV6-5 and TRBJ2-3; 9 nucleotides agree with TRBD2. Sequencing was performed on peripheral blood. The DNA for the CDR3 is TGTGCCAGCAGCCCCCTAGCGGGGTACACAGATACGCAGTATTTT. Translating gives CASSPLAGYTDTQYF.